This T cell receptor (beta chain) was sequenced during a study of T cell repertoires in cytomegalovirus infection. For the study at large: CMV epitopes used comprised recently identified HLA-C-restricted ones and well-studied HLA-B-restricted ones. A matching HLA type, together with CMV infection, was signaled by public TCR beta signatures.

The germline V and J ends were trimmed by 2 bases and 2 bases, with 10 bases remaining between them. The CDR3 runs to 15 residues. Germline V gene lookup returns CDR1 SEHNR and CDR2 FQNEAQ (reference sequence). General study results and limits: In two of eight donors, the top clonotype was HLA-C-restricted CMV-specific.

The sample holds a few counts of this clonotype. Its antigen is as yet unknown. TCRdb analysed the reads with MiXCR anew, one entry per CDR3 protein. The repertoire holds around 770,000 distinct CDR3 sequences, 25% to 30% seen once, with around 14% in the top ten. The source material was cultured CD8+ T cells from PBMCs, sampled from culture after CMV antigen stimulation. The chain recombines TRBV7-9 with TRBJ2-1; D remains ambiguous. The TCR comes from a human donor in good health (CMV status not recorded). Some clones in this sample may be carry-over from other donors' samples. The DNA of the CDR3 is TGTGCCAGCAGCTTAAGGCCGCTGACCTACAATGAGCAGTTCTTC. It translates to CASSLRPLTYNEQFF.